These 32 T cell receptor beta chains originate from one sample sequenced in a study of blood T cell repertoires in COVID-19 (dated by TCRdb to the early 2020s). Libraries came from the immunoSEQ multiplex PCR assay. TCRdb provides this immuneACCESS table in a form limited to in-frame rearrangements. Some clones are lacking; in checked studies, under half of them reflect an unresolved V gene, and why the rest are absent is not known. The sample profile shows about 61,000 clones; 85% to 90% of them were found once. The leading ten clones occupy about 3.8% of the sample. The sample consisted of peripheral blood. These receptors came from a human donor in a cohort sampled during active COVID-19.

The chain combines TRBV28 with TRBJ2-7, with TRBD2 matching 11 bases. Germline trimming cut 1 base from V and 3 bases from J; bases unmatched to any gene: 5. Germline CDR1 is MDHEN and CDR2 is SYDVKM. This CDR3 contains 16 residues. CDR3 nucleotide sequence: TGTGCCAGCAGTTTATATGGGACTAGCGGCAACTACGAGCAGTACTTC. Translated, it gives CASSLYGTSGNYEQYF.

This clone was observed once. V is TRBV19 and J is TRBJ1-1, with D maybe TRBD1 (6 bases). The V and J ends lost 5 bases and 4 bases respectively, with 14 bases between them. Germline V gene data show CDR1 as LNHDA and CDR2 as SQIVND (reference sequence). The CDR3 length is 14 residues. CDR3 amino acids: CASSESRTVTEAFF. The DNA for the CDR3 is TGTGCCAGTAGTGAATCCCGGACAGTCACTGAAGCTTTCTTT.

The chain has TRBV21-1 and TRBJ1-2. TRBV21-1 is flagged as a pseudogene. The length of the CDR3 is 12 residues. CDR3 in DNA: TGTGCCAGCAGCAGGTGTGCGTGCGGCTACACCTTC. Its protein product is CASSRCACGYTF.

The J gene is TRBJ2-7, the V gene TRBV6-6, with unresolved D. Germline V gene sequence: CDR1 MNHNY, CDR2 SVGAGI (reference sequence). Trimming removed 5 bases from V and 1 base from J, with 6 bases in between. The CDR3 covers 12 residues. The CDR3 loop is CASSPGSYEQYF. The CDR3 nucleotides are TGTGCCAGCAGTCCGGGTTCCTACGAGCAGTACTTC.

This sequence joins TRBV12-3 or TRBV12-4 and TRBJ2-7, with D maybe TRBD1 (6 bases). Trimming shortened V by 6 bases and J by 4 bases, and 13 bases separated the two germline ends. The CDR3 sequence is 13 residues long. The CDR3: CASRETGLYEQYF. DNA for the CDR3: TGTGCCAGCAGAGAGACAGGACTTTACGAGCAGTACTTC.

The sample holds a few counts of this clone. The genes are TRBV7-9 and TRBJ1-2; no clear D gene. Germline CDR1 reads SEHNR; CDR2 reads FQNEAQ (reference sequence). Trimming removed 4 bases from V and 5 bases from J, with 5 bases in between. The CDR3 is 11 residues long. DNA for the CDR3: TGTGCCAGCAGCTCGGGGTATGGCTACACCTTC. Amino acid sequence: CASSSGYGYTF.

In nucleotides, the CDR3 is TGTGCCAGCAGCTTGTTGTTGGGGGAGGGGACTGAAGCTTTCTTT. It encodes CASSLLLGEGTEAFF. The V gene is TRBV5-8, the J gene TRBJ1-1, with a possible D match to TRBD1 (5 bases). V gave up 1 base and J gave up 5 bases, with 15 bases separating them. The CDR3 contains 15 residues. Germline V gene lookup returns CDR1 SGHTS and CDR2 YDEGEE.

This clone was observed a handful of times. This rearrangement joins TRBV19 to TRBJ2-7; TRBD1 agrees at 10 bases. Germline CDR1 and CDR2: LNHDA and SQIVND (reference sequence). The V gene end was trimmed by 2 bases and the J gene end by 0 bases; junction bases not matched to a gene: 4. The CDR3 is 16 residues long. CDR3 DNA: TGTGCCAGTAGTATAATGGGGACAGGGGCCTCCTACGAGCAGTACTTC. Amino acids: CASSIMGTGASYEQYF.

V and J are TRBV9 and TRBJ1-4; 7 bases are a match to TRBD1. The CDR3 has 15 amino acids. Germline V CDR1 and CDR2: SGDLS, YYNGEE. Trimming removed 0 bases from V and 4 bases from J; junction bases left unmatched: 3. The DNA for the CDR3 is TGTGCCAGCAGCGTAGTCGGGACAGTTAATGAAAAACTGTTTTTT. Translation gives CASSVVGTVNEKLFF.

The chain couples TRBV15 to TRBJ1-5, with D unclear. Per germline, CDR1 LNHNV and CDR2 YYDKDF (reference sequence). The CDR3 has 14 amino acids. V lost 8 bases, J lost 3 bases, and 14 bases lay in between. The CDR3 region is CATSGSVDNQPQHF. The CDR3 region has the DNA TGTGCCACCTCTGGCAGCGTAGACAATCAGCCCCAGCATTTT.

The V and J genes are TRBV7-2 and TRBJ1-2; D might be TRBD1 (6 bases). The CDR3 spans 15 residues. Per germline, CDR1 SGHTA and CDR2 FQGNSA. The germline V and J ends were trimmed by 1 base and 4 bases, with 13 bases remaining between them. DNA of the CDR3: TGTGCCAGCAGCTTAGTATCGGACAGCACCTATGGCTACACCTTC. It translates to CASSLVSDSTYGYTF.

The gene calls are TRBV6-2 or TRBV6-3 and TRBJ1-3; 7 nucleotides line up with TRBD1. Losses at the gene ends were 2 bases for V and 7 bases for J; bases not matched to a gene: 8. Germline V lookup: CDR1 MNHEY, CDR2 SVGEGT. The CDR3 length is 15 residues. Written as DNA, the CDR3 is TGTGCCAGCAGTTACGGGGACAGTCGGCCGAACACCATATATTTT. Translation gives CASSYGDSRPNTIYF.

The chain is built from TRBV4-3 and TRBJ1-3, with TRBD1 as a possible D gene (5 bases). CDR1 and CDR2 from the germline V gene are LGHNA and YSLEER. This CDR3 comprises 17 residues. V lost 0 bases to trimming and J lost 6 bases, with 18 bases between them. The CDR3 sequence: CASSQEGQTSFENTIYF. The CDR3, as DNA: TGCGCCAGCAGCCAAGAGGGGCAAACAAGCTTTGAAAACACCATATATTTT.

This clone is a singleton in its sample. This chain uses TRBV7-9 with TRBJ2-1; no firm D call. Deletions cut 3 bases from V and 8 bases from J, with 11 bases between. This CDR3 comprises 13 residues. Germline V CDR1 and CDR2: SEHNR, FQNEAQ (reference sequence). This CDR3 is CASSLALADEQFF. The CDR3 bases are TGTGCCAGCAGCTTGGCTCTCGCCGATGAGCAGTTCTTC. Drawing the rest from reference TRBV7-9 and TRBJ2-1, the complete variable domain is DTGVSQNPRHKITKRGQNVTFRCDPISEHNRLYWYRQTLGQGPEFLTYFQNEAQLEKSRLLSDRFSAERPKGSFSTLEIQRTEQGDSAMYLCASSLALADEQFFGPGTRLTVL.

The CDR3 DNA is TGTGCCAGCAGCCCCACGGAGAGAAGAACACAATCTTCCTCCTACGAGCAGTACTTC. It translates to CASSPTERRTQSSSYEQYF. The J gene is TRBJ2-7, the V gene TRBV7-2; D is ambiguous. V lost 5 bases and J 0 bases, leaving 26 bases between the germline ends. This CDR3 contains 19 residues. Germline V gene lookup returns CDR1 SGHTA and CDR2 FQGNSA.

The gene calls are TRBV5-6 and TRBJ2-1; D perhaps matches TRBD2 (6 bases). V was pared by 1 base and J by 8 bases, with 19 bases between. CDR1 is SGHDT, CDR2 YYEEEE, per germline. CDR3 size: 16 residues. For the CDR3, the DNA is TGTGCCAGCAGCTTGAGGGGTAGGGGAGGCGGAGATGAGCAGTTCTTC. Translation: CASSLRGRGGGDEQFF.

This sequence joins TRBV5-5 and TRBJ2-7; 10 bases map to TRBD1. The CDR3 spans 14 residues. Germline V gives CDR1 SGHKS, CDR2 YYEKEE (reference sequence). Unmatched junction bases numbered 5, after V lost 1 base and J lost 7 bases. CDR3 in amino acids: CASSLPRTGGEQYF. In DNA form, the CDR3 reads TGTGCCAGCAGCTTGCCCCGGACAGGGGGGGAGCAGTACTTC.

This sequence joins TRBV2 and TRBJ1-4; 10 bases align to TRBD1. Unmatched junction bases numbered 1, after V lost 0 bases and J lost 6 bases. Germline V CDR1 and CDR2: SNHLY, FYNNEI. The CDR3 contains 15 residues. The CDR3 DNA sequence: TGTGCCAGCAGTGAAGCGGACAGGGGGGATGAAAAACTGTTTTTT. This codes for CASSEADRGDEKLFF. Full variable domain (rest looked up from reference TRBV2 and TRBJ1-4): EPEVTQTPSHQVTQMGQEVILRCVPISNHLYFYWYRQILGQKVEFLVSFYNNEISEKSEIFDDQFSVERPDGSNFTLKIRSTKLEDSAMYFCASSEADRGDEKLFFGSGTQLSVL.

This sequence joins TRBV9 and TRBJ2-7; 11 bases are shared with TRBD1. The V and J ends lost 4 bases and 3 bases, in that order; junction bases with no gene match: 12. This CDR3 has 17 residues. From germline, CDR1 is SGDLS and CDR2 YYNGEE. The CDR3 loop reads CASSPRTGGEGDYEQYF. CDR3 nucleotides: TGTGCCAGCAGCCCGAGGACAGGGGGCGAAGGGGACTACGAGCAGTACTTC.

The gene calls are TRBV19 and TRBJ2-7; D uncertain. Trimming pared 4 bases from V and 4 bases from J, leaving 11 bases between. CDR3 size: 13 residues. CDR1 is LNHDA and CDR2 is SQIVND in the germline V gene (reference sequence). The CDR3 here is CASSKNSLYEQYF. CDR3 sequence (DNA): TGTGCCAGTAGTAAAAACAGTTTATACGAGCAGTACTTC.

The CDR3 here is CASSLGQGAIYGYTF. Written as DNA, the CDR3 is TGTGCCAGCAGCTTAGGTCAGGGGGCGATCTATGGCTACACCTTC. The genes are TRBV13 and TRBJ1-2; 8 nucleotides match TRBD1. CDR3 length equals 15 residues. Germline values: CDR1 PRHDT, CDR2 FYEKMQ (reference sequence). The V and J ends lost 0 bases and 4 bases, in that order; junction bases with no gene match: 4.

The J gene is TRBJ1-1, the V gene TRBV27, with D unclear. The V gene's germline CDR1 is MNHEY and CDR2 SMNVEV (reference sequence). The CDR3 extends over 14 amino acids. With 2 bases removed from V and 0 bases from J, the gap between germline ends came to 7 bases. CDR3 nucleotide sequence: TGTGCCAGCAGTTTAGTTAGTATGAACACTGAAGCTTTCTTT. It translates to CASSLVSMNTEAFF.

This clone was seen only once. CDR3 sequence (DNA): TGTGCCAGCAGCTTCGGACTAGCGGGAGGAAAACACTACGAGCAGTACTTC. Translated: CASSFGLAGGKHYEQYF. The chain is built from TRBV7-8 and TRBJ2-7, with 14 bases identical to TRBD2. Unmatched junction bases numbered 7, after V lost 3 bases and J lost 3 bases. Germline V gene lookup returns CDR1 SGHVS and CDR2 FQNEAQ. This CDR3 region has 17 residues.

This clone was recorded only once. The chain has TRBV28 and TRBJ2-5; 9 positions agree with TRBD1. Germline V gene lookup returns CDR1 MDHEN and CDR2 SYDVKM. Trimming took 3 bases from V and 5 from J; bases not matched to a gene: 7. The CDR3 sequence is 15 residues long. CDR3 in DNA: TGTGCCAGCAGTTTTGGACAGGGGAGCAGGGAGACCCAGTACTTC. It translates to CASSFGQGSRETQYF.

V gene TRBV4-1 combines with J gene TRBJ2-5, with 10 nucleotides matching TRBD1. The CDR3 is made up of 16 amino acids. The germline CDR1 and CDR2 sequences are MGHRA and YSYEKL. Trimming at V came to 3 bases and at J to 5 bases, leaving 9 bases not matched to a gene. The CDR3 loop reads CASSHSPGQGLETQYF. CDR3 in DNA: TGCGCCAGCAGCCATTCACCGGGACAGGGGTTGGAGACCCAGTACTTC.

This chain uses TRBV23-1 with TRBJ2-7; 8 bases agree with TRBD1. TRBV23-1 is annotated as an ORF whose role is uncertain. This CDR3 spans 21 amino acids. The ends lost 2 bases at V and 0 bases at J; junction bases unmatched: 21. The CDR3 reads CASSQPRLEKFGTGYSYEQYF. For the CDR3, the DNA is TGCGCCAGCAGTCAACCCCGTTTAGAAAAGTTTGGGACAGGATACTCCTACGAGCAGTACTTC.

V and J are TRBV4-1 and TRBJ2-3; a weak D match, TRBD1 (6 bases). Germline loops: CDR1 MGHRA, CDR2 YSYEKL. The CDR3 spans 13 residues. V was shortened by 4 bases and J by 5 bases, with 10 bases between the two germline ends. CDR3 region: CASSPRGGDTQYF. Here the CDR3 DNA reads TGCGCCAGCAGCCCCCGAGGGGGAGATACGCAGTATTTT.

The V call is TRBV3-1 (or the pseudogene TRBV3-2), the J call TRBJ2-7; 7 bases align to TRBD2. Germline values: CDR1 LGHDT, CDR2 YNNKEL (reference sequence). The V and J ends lost 0 bases and 4 bases, in that order; junction bases with no gene match: 12. The CDR3 sequence is 17 residues long. CDR3 residues: CASSQDLGGAGRYEQYF. The CDR3, as DNA: TGTGCCAGCAGCCAAGATCTGGGAGGGGCGGGAAGATACGAGCAGTACTTC.

In nucleotides, the CDR3 is TGTGCCACCGCTCTGGTCGGGGGGAACCCCTACGAGCAGTACTTC. Protein sequence: CATALVGGNPYEQYF. This chain links TRBV19 with TRBJ2-7, with TRBD2 matching 7 bases. The length of the CDR3 is 15 residues. Unmatched junction bases numbered 14, after V lost 10 bases and J lost 2 bases. CDR1 and CDR2 from the germline V gene are LNHDA and SQIVND (reference sequence).

The genes are TRBV4-1 and TRBJ2-7; weak D call: TRBD2 (6 bases). This CDR3 has 15 residues. Trimming removed 0 bases at V and 3 bases at J, with 12 bases between. The germline V gene encodes CDR1 MGHRA and CDR2 YSYEKL. The CDR3: CASSQDPAGYYEQYF. The CDR3 DNA reads as TGCGCCAGCAGCCAAGATCCGGCGGGGTACTACGAGCAGTACTTC.

The genes are TRBV28 and TRBJ1-2; the match to TRBD1 covers 11 bases. V dropped 9 bases and J dropped 7; count of bases not matched to a gene: 10. This CDR3 has 14 amino acids. Germline V gene data show CDR1 as MDHEN and CDR2 as SYDVKM. The CDR3, as DNA: TGTGCCAGAACCCAGGACAGGGGGCGTAGTGGCTACACCTTC. Amino acid sequence: CARTQDRGRSGYTF.

The V gene is TRBV7-9, the J gene TRBJ2-3; D call uncertain. This CDR3 has 17 residues. The germline V gene has CDR1 SEHNR and CDR2 FQNEAQ (reference sequence). V lost 5 bases and J 2 bases, leaving 20 bases between the germline ends. CDR3 in DNA: TGTGCCAGCAGCACCACCCCAAGCCATACCTTCACAGATACGCAGTATTTT. It codes for CASSTTPSHTFTDTQYF.